This T cell receptor (beta chain) was documented in a study of T cell responses to AZD1222 COVID-19 vaccine. Whole-study findings and limits: Targeting of unmutated variant regions was reportedly seen in nearly half of spike-specific TCRs. The donors showed a predominance of white British ancestry and of females, with possible underestimation of clonal diversity. There were vaccine-associated CD4 TCRs across spike, dominant at 160-218 and 743-854. Every sample of the repertoires postdated the peak T cell response.

Generated by immunoSEQ multiplex PCR, the TCRdb table keeps only in-frame clones and is missing some. The table shows more than 140,000 clones, with 88% occurring only once. As to this clone: Antigen: not known.

The material sequenced was peripheral blood, taken on day 0 of MenACWY control vaccination. The TCR was taken from an adult in good health.

CDR3 bases: TGTGCCAGCAGTGGGGCGGCGTTGAACACTGAAGCTTTCTTT. Translated, it gives CASSGAALNTEAFF. This chain connects TRBV2 to TRBJ1-1; D gene uncertain. CDR3 length: 14 residues. Trimming pared 4 bases from V and 0 bases from J, leaving 9 bases between. Germline V gene data show CDR1 as SNHLY and CDR2 as FYNNEI.